This T cell receptor beta chain was identified in a study of T cells after yellow fever vaccination. Study-wide points: Reappearing after the booster were most of the clones from primary vaccination (96% CD4, about 87% CD8).

The germline V gene encodes CDR1 MDHEN and CDR2 SYDVKM. CDR3 length: 14 residues. V was pared by 2 bases and J by 7 bases, with 14 bases between. It was through 5'RACE template switching that TCR cDNA was made, with a universal primer site and UMIs added. TCRdb re-analysed the 5' RACE reads in MiXCR, keeping a single row per CDR3 protein. The sample consists of hundreds of thousands of distinct CDR3 sequences, approximately 10% of them appearing once. A remark on this clonotype: Its specificity is not known.

The V gene is TRBV28, the J gene TRBJ2-5; D is unclear. Sequences were derived from PBMCs, sampled on the day of the first yellow fever vaccination. The clonotype originates from a man aged 18 to 35 who received the YFV17D yellow fever vaccine. CDR3 nucleotides: TGTGCCAGCAGTTTAGGCGGACGTTCGGGGACCCAGTACTTC. Translated, it gives CASSLGGRSGTQYF.